The 26 T cell receptor beta chains below were found in one sample sequenced in a study of T cell clones after liver transplantation (dated by TCRdb to about 2019). Taken with the paper, the label for time point translates to: pre-transplant. Receptor amplification or capture employed the immunoSEQ multiplex PCR assay. TCRdb retrieved this table from immuneACCESS and kept in-frame rearrangements only. Not all clones are present; in checked studies, unresolved V genes account for under half, and no reason is known for the remainder. The sample table shows around 60,000 clones, and around 75% are seen once. The ten most abundant clones make up about 15% of the sample. Here the sequenced sample was CD4+ T cells from blood, taken before liver transplant. These receptor sequences come from a human donor who received a liver transplant.

The gene calls are TRBV9 and TRBJ2-7; 7 bases are a match to TRBD1. Trimming took 6 bases from V and 6 from J; bases not matched to a gene: 12. This CDR3 has 14 amino acids. Germline assignment: CDR1 SGDLS and CDR2 YYNGEE. CDR3: CASTPRATGSEQYF. The DNA of the CDR3 is TGTGCCAGCACCCCCCGAGCGACAGGGAGCGAGCAGTACTTC.

This clone was counted a few times. The chain couples TRBV6-1 to TRBJ2-1; 9 nucleotides match TRBD2. The length of the CDR3 is 15 residues. CDR1 is MNHNS and CDR2 is SASEGT in the germline V gene. The trim removed 1 base at V and 15 bases at J, leaving 13 bases unmatched. The DNA for the CDR3 is TGTGCCAGCAGTGAAGGGGGGACTAGCCGGGAGGTACGGTTCTTC. This encodes CASSEGGTSREVRFF.

The chain joins TRBV6-1 to TRBJ2-1; 9 positions match TRBD2. The CDR3 sequence is 15 residues long. V lost 7 bases, J lost 4 bases, and 8 bases stayed unmatched. From germline, CDR1 is MNHNS and CDR2 SASEGT. The chain's CDR3 is CASIRAGGPYNEQFF. The CDR3 coding sequence is TGTGCCAGCATCAGGGCGGGGGGGCCTTACAATGAGCAGTTCTTC.

The chain links TRBV7-2 to TRBJ2-7; TRBD1 matches at 7 bases. The CDR3 is 13 amino acids. Germline V gene sequence: CDR1 SGHTA, CDR2 FQGNSA. J gave up 4 bases and V 5 bases, and 5 bases lay outside the gene matches. CDR3 sequence: CASSTRQGYEQYF. The CDR3 DNA follows: TGTGCCAGCAGCACCCGACAGGGATACGAGCAGTACTTC.

The V call is TRBV5-1, the J call TRBJ1-5, with 7 bases aligning to TRBD1. The CDR3 sequence is 15 residues long. V shed 4 bases and J 6 bases; nucleotides not matched to a gene: 10. The V gene's germline CDR1 is SGHRS and CDR2 YFSETQ. The CDR3 DNA follows: TGCGCCAGCAGCCCGACACAGGGGATCGGTCAGCCCCAGCATTTT. This encodes CASSPTQGIGQPQHF.

The chain uses TRBV28 and TRBJ2-7, with TRBD1 identical over 7 bases. Looked up from germline, CDR1 is MDHEN and CDR2 is SYDVKM. The V gene end was trimmed by 6 bases and the J gene end by 0 bases; junction bases not matched to a gene: 2. The CDR3 totals 13 residues. The CDR3 DNA is TGTGCCAGCAGACGGGACAGCTCCTACGAGCAGTACTTC. Amino acid sequence: CASRRDSSYEQYF.

The chain's CDR3 is CASSLGRSNTGELFF. CDR3 in DNA: TGCGCCAGCAGCTTGGGCAGGTCGAACACCGGGGAGCTGTTTTTT. V gene TRBV5-1 combines with J gene TRBJ2-2; D unresolved. This CDR3 is 15 amino acids long. V was cut by 0 bases and J by 0 bases, with 6 bases left in between. Germline V lookup: CDR1 SGHRS, CDR2 YFSETQ.

The chain links TRBV27 to TRBJ1-2; 9 bases match TRBD1. Per germline, CDR1 MNHEY and CDR2 SMNVEV (reference sequence). This CDR3 comprises 15 residues. J lost 4 bases, V lost 5 bases, and 8 bases had no gene match. CDR3 coding DNA: TGTGCCAGCAGTCTAACAGGGGGCCCTGGCTATGGCTACACCTTC. Translated: CASSLTGGPGYGYTF.

The chain joins TRBV6-6 to TRBJ2-3, with TRBD1 matching 10 bases. The V segment lost 2 bases and the J segment 4 bases; nucleotides outside the gene matches: 3. The CDR3 runs to 15 residues. Germline loops: CDR1 MNHNY, CDR2 SVGAGI (reference sequence). In DNA form, the CDR3 reads TGTGCCAGCAGTTACGGGACAGGGGAAGCAGATACGCAGTATTTT. Its translation is CASSYGTGEADTQYF.

This rearrangement joins TRBV7-8 to TRBJ1-3; D uncertain. Germline loops: CDR1 SGHVS, CDR2 FQNEAQ. The CDR3 length is 14 residues. V shed 3 bases and J shed 0 bases, with 6 bases lying between them. The CDR3 protein is CASSLYYSGNTIYF. The CDR3 region has the DNA TGTGCCAGCAGCTTGTACTACTCTGGAAACACCATATATTTT.

This chain links TRBV20-1 with TRBJ2-7; TRBD2 is a possible D gene (5 bases). V lost 5 bases, J lost 6 bases, and 11 bases lay in between. The CDR3 consists of 11 residues. The germline CDR1 and CDR2 sequences are DFQATT and SNEGSKA (reference sequence). The CDR3 DNA follows: TGCAGTGCTTTACTGGAGGTCGAGCAGTACTTC. Protein sequence: CSALLEVEQYF.

This clone is deemed medium-sized (0.01 to 0.1%). The chain employs TRBV7-2 and TRBJ2-3, with D perhaps TRBD1 (6 bases). Trimming removed 1 base from V and 5 bases from J, with 10 bases in between. This CDR3 comprises 14 residues. The germline V gene has CDR1 SGHTA and CDR2 FQGNSA. The CDR3 sequence: CASSLGQAQDTQYF. CDR3 nucleotide sequence: TGTGCCAGCAGCTTAGGACAGGCACAAGATACGCAGTATTTT.

This chain connects TRBV27 to TRBJ2-7; D might be TRBD2 (6 bases). With 2 bases removed from V and 5 bases from J, the gap between germline ends came to 7 bases. The germline gives CDR1 MNHEY, CDR2 SMNVEV (reference sequence). The CDR3 loop spans 12 amino acids. The CDR3: CASSLGGNEQYF. The CDR3 DNA follows: TGTGCCAGCAGTTTAGGGGGGAACGAGCAGTACTTC.

The chain's CDR3 is CASSLGGAVETQYF. The DNA for the CDR3 is TGTGCCAGCAGCCTCGGGGGGGCCGTAGAGACCCAGTACTTC. V gene TRBV25-1 combines with J gene TRBJ2-5; 8 bases are a match to TRBD2. Trimming at V came to 6 bases and at J to 4 bases, leaving 7 bases not matched to a gene. The length of the CDR3 is 14 residues. Germline loops: CDR1 MGHDK, CDR2 SYGVNS.

The CDR3 nucleotides read TGCGCCAGCAGCCAGACAGGGGAGGGTTTCTACGAGCAGTACTTC. This encodes CASSQTGEGFYEQYF. V and J are TRBV5-1 and TRBJ2-7; D may be TRBD1 (8 bases). Germline CDR1 is SGHRS and CDR2 is YFSETQ. V lost 4 bases and J 3 bases, leaving 17 bases between the germline ends. The CDR3 is 15 amino acids.

The V and J genes are TRBV30 and TRBJ2-1; D remains ambiguous. The CDR3 is 13 amino acids. The germline V gene has CDR1 GTSNPN and CDR2 SVGIG (reference sequence). Trimming pared 2 bases from V and 5 bases from J, leaving 10 bases between. The CDR3 sequence: CAWSWAQHNEQFF. As DNA, the CDR3 is TGTGCCTGGAGTTGGGCGCAGCACAATGAGCAGTTCTTC. Using reference TRBV30 and TRBJ2-1 for the parts outside the CDR3, the full variable domain is SQTIHQWPATLVQPVGSPLSLECTVEGTSNPNLYWYRQAAGRGLQLLFYSVGIGQISSEVPQNLSASRPQDRQFILSSKKLLLSDSGFYLCAWSWAQHNEQFFGPGTRLTVL.

This clone was found a few times. DNA for the CDR3: TGTGCCACCAGATATTCGGTAAACACTGAAGCTTTCTTT. Protein: CATRYSVNTEAFF. The chain has TRBV15 and TRBJ1-1, with D unclear. This CDR3 comprises 13 residues. CDR1 and CDR2 (germline): LNHNV, YYDKDF (reference sequence). Trimming removed 6 bases at V and 2 bases at J, with 10 bases between.

The gene calls are TRBV6-5 and TRBJ1-2; 8 nucleotides agree with TRBD1. The trim removed 5 bases at V and 5 bases at J, leaving 10 bases unmatched. The CDR3 is 15 amino acids. CDR1 is MNHEY and CDR2 is SVGAGI in the germline V gene. CDR3 region: CASSQDGQGYYGYTF. The CDR3 nucleotides read TGTGCCAGCAGTCAAGATGGACAGGGCTATTATGGCTACACCTTC.

The rearrangement uses TRBV7-9 and TRBJ2-3, with no clear D. The germline V gene has CDR1 SEHNR and CDR2 FQNEAQ (reference sequence). V was clipped by 5 bases and J by 1 base, with 13 bases between them. The CDR3 covers 15 residues. In DNA, the CDR3 is TGTGCCAGCAGCCTGGCGGCCGGAGGCACAGATACGCAGTATTTT. Translating gives CASSLAAGGTDTQYF.

The rearrangement joins TRBV28 to TRBJ1-1; TRBD1 aligns across 9 bases. J was trimmed by 1 base and V by 11 bases; bases with no gene match: 8. The CDR3 runs 14 residues. Germline CDR1 reads MDHEN; CDR2 reads SYDVKM. CDR3 sequence: CAGRQGGKNTEAFF. The CDR3 bases are TGTGCCGGGCGACAGGGGGGGAAGAACACTGAAGCTTTCTTT.

The chain links TRBV7-3 to TRBJ1-3; 9 nucleotides align to TRBD1. Trimming cost V 5 bases and J 4 bases; bases outside gene matches: 6. The germline gives CDR1 SGHTA, CDR2 FQGTGA. This CDR3 comprises 15 residues. CDR3 sequence: CASSPTGGKGNTIYF. Here the CDR3 DNA reads TGTGCCAGCAGCCCAACAGGGGGCAAAGGAAACACCATATATTTT.

V is TRBV5-6 and J is TRBJ2-2; 7 nucleotides agree with TRBD2. Looked up from germline, CDR1 is SGHDT and CDR2 is YYEEEE. The CDR3 has 16 residues. V lost 4 bases and J lost 4; bases outside the gene matches: 10. The DNA of the CDR3 is TGTGCCAGCAGCCCAGGAGGTGCGGGGGTCACCGGGGAGCTGTTTTTT. Its protein is CASSPGGAGVTGELFF. The full variable domain, its missing parts supplied by reference TRBV5-6 and TRBJ2-2, is DAGVTQSPTHLIKTRGQQVTLRCSPKSGHDTVSWYQQALGQGPQFIFQYYEEEERQRGNFPDRFSGHQFPNYSSELNVNALLLGDSALYLCASSPGGAGVTGELFFGEGSRLTVL.

The chain couples TRBV19 to TRBJ2-7; 7 bases are a match to TRBD1. The CDR3 is made up of 15 amino acids. Per the germline V gene, CDR1 is LNHDA and CDR2 is SQIVND (reference sequence). V was pared by 5 bases and J by 3 bases, with 10 bases of the junction left unmatched. The CDR3: CASSARQGSGYEQYF. The CDR3 region has the DNA TGTGCCAGTAGTGCCCGACAGGGTTCAGGCTACGAGCAGTACTTC.

This clone appeared a single time. This chain uses TRBV23-1 with TRBJ1-5; 7 nucleotides line up with TRBD1. TRBV23-1 is an ORF for which the function is uncertain. The CDR3 length is 16 residues. The V segment lost 4 bases and the J segment 5 bases; nucleotides outside the gene matches: 11. CDR3 DNA: TGCGCCAGCAGTCGCCCGGGACAGAGTCTCGATCAGCCCCAGCATTTT. Translating gives CASSRPGQSLDQPQHF.

The genes are TRBV15 and TRBJ1-1; 8 bases align to TRBD1. The V segment lost 6 bases and the J segment 1 base; nucleotides outside the gene matches: 4. CDR3 length: 14 residues. CDR1 is LNHNV and CDR2 is YYDKDF in the germline V gene (reference sequence). The CDR3 DNA is TGTGCCACCAGTGTAACAGGGGGGAACACTGAAGCTTTCTTT. This codes for CATSVTGGNTEAFF. Full variable domain (rest looked up from reference TRBV15 and TRBJ1-1): DAMVIQNPRYQVTQFGKPVTLSCSQTLNHNVMYWYQQKSSQAPKLLFHYYDKDFNNEADTPDNFQSRRPNTSFCFLDIRSPGLGDTAMYLCATSVTGGNTEAFFGQGTRLTVV.

This rearrangement joins TRBV5-4 to TRBJ2-1, with a weak D call TRBD1 (6 bases). The V gene lost 7 bases and the J gene lost 0 bases, with 20 bases spanning the gap. Germline CDR1 reads SGHNT; CDR2 reads YYREEE (reference sequence). The CDR3 runs to 17 residues. CDR3 in DNA: TGTGCCAGCTCAACGACCCAGGGGCAAAGCTCCTACAATGAGCAGTTCTTC. It yields the protein CASSTTQGQSSYNEQFF.